This T cell receptor (beta chain) was recovered during a study of regulatory T cells in long-lasting Graves disease. Trimming shortened V by 1 base and J by 0 bases, and 13 bases separated the two germline ends. Germline lookup yields CDR1 SGHTA and CDR2 FQGNSA. The CDR3 has 18 residues. The time point here: persistent/refractory GD, antithyroid drugs over 5 years with positive TRAb. PBMCs provided the RNA from which the TCR library was made. This clonotype was observed at least ten times. Its antigen is not identified. Assembly of TCR beta libraries relied on iRepertoire HTBI primers together with Arm-PCR of CDR3 regions. A single record per CDR3 protein comes from TCRdb applying MiXCR to the multiplex PCR reads. The sample has roughly 400,000 distinct CDR3 sequences; around 21% are singletons. Study-level findings and limits: When disease was persistent, TRBV28, TRBJ1-2 and TRBJ2-5 were the favored segments.

Sequencing was performed on peripheral blood mononuclear cells (PBMCs), taken when the disease was refractory, from a patient treated with antithyroid drugs. This receptor was taken from a female donor with Graves disease. V gene TRBV7-2 combines with J gene TRBJ2-6; D gene uncertain. The CDR3, as DNA: TGTGCCAGCAGCTTAGATCCCGAATACCCCTCTGGGGCCAACGTCCTGACTTTC. Its translation is CASSLDPEYPSGANVLTF.